This T cell receptor beta chain came from a study of T cell repertoires and HLA-DP antigens. Study overall: In vitro CD4+ alloreactivity was against HeLa-presented HLA-DP. Donors were two male and one female, aged 18-to-29 to 60-to-69. General study findings and limits: Sorted CD137+ cells had clonality 0.3 to 0.45 against both alloantigens, versus roughly 0.04 pre-culture.

Clones were read by immunoSEQ multiplex PCR, and TCRdb kept only the in-frame ones, dropping some. Here the sample spans around 100,000 clones, 92% being singletons. The CDR3 extends over 14 amino acids. Deletions cut 4 bases from V and 6 bases from J, with 10 bases between. Per the germline V gene, CDR1 is SNHLY and CDR2 is FYNNEI. As for this clone: The antigen is not known.

The specimen sequenced was CD4+ T cells from PBMCs. The source is a woman between 18 and 30 years old in good health and CMV-seronegative. The V and J genes are TRBV2 and TRBJ1-6; no definite D call. Here the CDR3 DNA reads TGTGCCAGCAGTGGCCGAGGGCCTAATTCACCCCTCCACTTT. Protein sequence: CASSGRGPNSPLHF.